This passage covers 32 T cell receptor beta chains from one sample sequenced in a study of T cell repertoires in cytomegalovirus infection. Their antigen targets remain unknown. MiXCR was run by TCRdb on the reads, yielding one entry per CDR3 protein. The table lists 550,000 to 700,000 distinct CDR3 sequences, over 35% of them singletons. The sample in question was cultured PBMCs, obtained from culture after CMV antigen stimulation. These receptors originate from a human donor in good health (CMV status not recorded). Some clones in this sample may be carry-over from other donors' samples.

V is TRBV6-2 or TRBV6-3 and J is TRBJ2-7; 8 bases align to TRBD1. Looked up from germline, CDR1 is MNHEY and CDR2 is SVGEGT. The CDR3 consists of 15 residues. The V segment lost 2 bases and the J segment 2 bases; nucleotides outside the gene matches: 5. In nucleotides, the CDR3 is TGTGCCAGCAGTTACGGGGACAGGTCCACCTACGAGCAGTACTTC. It specifies CASSYGDRSTYEQYF.

The rearrangement links TRBV18 to TRBJ2-7; no clear D. Trimming pared 3 bases from V and 3 bases from J, leaving 12 bases between. Germline values: CDR1 KGHSH, CDR2 LQKENI. CDR3 length: 14 residues. This CDR3 reads CASSPPSRHYEQYF. Written as DNA, the CDR3 is TGTGCCAGCTCACCCCCCTCGCGGCACTACGAGCAGTACTTC.

A few counts support this clonotype. The V call is TRBV4-1, the J call TRBJ2-1; perhaps TRBD1 as D (6 bases). V shed 1 base and J shed 5 bases, with 15 bases lying between them. CDR1 is MGHRA and CDR2 is YSYEKL in the germline V gene. The CDR3 is 16 residues long. The CDR3 nucleotides read TGCGCCAGCAGCCAAGTGGTCCAGGGGTTTAACAATGAGCAGTTCTTC. It codes for CASSQVVQGFNNEQFF.

The chain couples TRBV7-9 to TRBJ1-4; weak D call: TRBD1 (6 bases). The CDR3 is 15 residues long. Per the germline V gene, CDR1 is SEHNR and CDR2 is FQNEAQ (reference sequence). V was clipped by 2 bases and J by 4 bases, with 11 bases between them. CDR3 nucleotide sequence: TGTGCCAGCAGCTTAACCCCAGGGGTTAATGAAAAACTGTTTTTT. It translates to CASSLTPGVNEKLFF. The full variable domain, its missing parts supplied by reference TRBV7-9 and TRBJ1-4, is DTGVSQNPRHKITKRGQNVTFRCDPISEHNRLYWYRQTLGQGPEFLTYFQNEAQLEKSRLLSDRFSAERPKGSFSTLEIQRTEQGDSAMYLCASSLTPGVNEKLFFGSGTQLSVL.

On this clonotype itself: This may come from a read error, since a much larger clone is one base off. V is TRBV7-8 and J is TRBJ2-4; maybe TRBD1 (6 bases). Looked up from germline, CDR1 is SGHVS and CDR2 is FQNEAQ. Deletions cut 1 base from V and 2 bases from J, with 15 bases between. The CDR3 spans 17 residues. The CDR3 is CASSLEYGGLTKNIQYF. The CDR3 DNA reads as TGTGCCAGCAGCTTAGAGTATGGGGGCCTGACCAAAAACATTCAGTACTTC.

This clonotype was picked up a small number of times. The chain joins TRBV12-3 or TRBV12-4 to TRBJ1-5; no clear D. The ends were cut back, 3 bases at V and 8 bases at J, with 14 bases in the middle. The length of the CDR3 is 14 residues. In DNA, the CDR3 is TGTGCCAGCAGTTTTTCGGGAGAGAATAAGCCCCAGCATTTT. It is translated as CASSFSGENKPQHF.

This chain links TRBV5-6 with TRBJ1-1; 7 positions match TRBD1. Germline V gives CDR1 SGHDT, CDR2 YYEEEE. The V gene end was trimmed by 4 bases and the J gene end by 0 bases; junction bases not matched to a gene: 9. The CDR3 spans 16 residues. CDR3 region: CASSRGTAKMNTEAFF. CDR3 nucleotide sequence: TGTGCCAGCAGCCGAGGGACAGCAAAAATGAACACTGAAGCTTTCTTT. The variable domain in full, with the rest retrieved from reference TRBV5-6 and TRBJ1-1, is DAGVTQSPTHLIKTRGQQVTLRCSPKSGHDTVSWYQQALGQGPQFIFQYYEEEERQRGNFPDRFSGHQFPNYSSELNVNALLLGDSALYLCASSRGTAKMNTEAFFGQGTRLTVV.

The CDR3 reads CASSGYRDTQYF. CDR3 in DNA: TGTGCCAGCAGCGGGTACCGAGATACGCAGTATTTT. The V gene is TRBV7-2, the J gene TRBJ2-3; no clear D gene. CDR1 is SGHTA, CDR2 FQGNSA, per germline. The CDR3 has 12 residues. V dropped 5 bases and J dropped 5 bases, with 8 bases sitting between them.

J is TRBJ2-5 and V is TRBV7-6, with D hard to call. V gave up 3 bases and J gave up 5 bases, with 13 bases separating them. In germline, CDR1 is SGHVS, CDR2 FNYEAQ. The CDR3 is made up of 14 amino acids. The CDR3, as DNA: TGTGCCAGCAGCTTGCCGTCGATAGGGGAGACCCAGTACTTC. It encodes CASSLPSIGETQYF.

On this clonotype: The junction departs from the called germline gene at one end, perhaps through a read error. V and J are TRBV5-6 and TRBJ1-2; 7 nucleotides align to TRBD1. The CDR3 totals 13 residues. The germline CDR1 and CDR2 sequences are SGHDT and YYEEEE. The DNA of the CDR3 is TGTGCCAGCAGCTTAAACCGGGACAGTTCCGACAACTTC. Its translation: CASSLNRDSSDNF.

In its sample, this clonotype was seen once. The gene calls are TRBV12-3 or TRBV12-4 and TRBJ2-2; no clear D. The V and J ends lost 5 bases and 2 bases respectively, with 12 bases between them. The CDR3 contains 15 residues. The CDR3 bases are TGTGCCAGCAGTGCTACGCTAGACAACACCGGGGAGCTGTTTTTT. Its protein is CASSATLDNTGELFF.

This clonotype was counted a single time. A single base separates this from a much larger clone, so it may be a read error. The J gene is TRBJ1-3, the V gene TRBV5-5, with 7 bases identical to TRBD1. The CDR3 totals 14 residues. Germline assignment: CDR1 SGHKS and CDR2 YYEKEE (reference sequence). V lost 4 bases, J lost 2 bases, and 3 bases stayed unmatched. This chain's CDR3 is CASSVTGAGNTIYF. The CDR3 DNA reads TGTGCCAGCAGCGTAACAGGGGCTGGAAACACCATATATTTT.

This chain links TRBV7-2 with TRBJ1-1, with a weak D call TRBD1 (5 bases). V dropped 0 bases and J dropped 2 bases, with 10 bases sitting between them. The CDR3 spans 15 residues. The germline gives CDR1 SGHTA, CDR2 FQGNSA. CDR3 sequence: CASSLAQGSNTEAFF. The CDR3 DNA follows: TGTGCCAGCAGCTTAGCGCAGGGATCCAACACTGAAGCTTTCTTT.

This chain connects TRBV7-2 to TRBJ2-1; unclear D gene. This CDR3 contains 17 residues. Germline CDR1 is SGHTA and CDR2 is FQGNSA. Trimming left V 1 base short and J 0 bases short, with 13 bases between. For the CDR3, the DNA is TGTGCCAGCAGCTTAGTAGGCAGGCTCAGCTCCTACAATGAGCAGTTCTTC. Encoded protein: CASSLVGRLSSYNEQFF.

This chain uses TRBV6-6 with TRBJ1-4, with D possibly being TRBD1 (6 bases). Deletions cut 5 bases from V and 6 bases from J, with 16 bases between. This CDR3 comprises 15 residues. The germline V gene encodes CDR1 MNHNY and CDR2 SVGAGI (reference sequence). CDR3 nucleotide sequence: TGTGCCAGCAGTGCCTACGGGGGGCTTTATGAAAAACTGTTTTTT. Protein: CASSAYGGLYEKLFF.

This clonotype has only a few counts. The rearrangement uses TRBV20-1 and TRBJ1-5, with D maybe TRBD1 (5 bases). Germline V gives CDR1 DFQATT, CDR2 SNEGSKA (reference sequence). V gave up 7 bases and J gave up 5 bases, with 15 bases separating them. The CDR3 has 13 residues. The CDR3 sequence is CSVRGGGDQPQHF. As DNA, the CDR3 is TGCAGTGTTAGGGGAGGAGGCGATCAGCCCCAGCATTTT.

The chain employs TRBV6-6 and TRBJ2-7; D may be TRBD1 or TRBD2 (6 bases each). Germline V gene data show CDR1 as MNHNY and CDR2 as SVGAGI (reference sequence). Trimming removed 0 bases at V and 5 bases at J, with 11 bases between. The length of the CDR3 is 14 residues. The CDR3 DNA is TGTGCCAGCAGTTACTCCAGGGGAGGCCACGAGCAGTACTTC. It translates to CASSYSRGGHEQYF.

The V gene is TRBV7-2, the J gene TRBJ2-7; TRBD2 might be the D (5 bases). V was shortened by 2 bases and J by 6 bases, with 17 bases between the two germline ends. Germline V gene sequence: CDR1 SGHTA, CDR2 FQGNSA. The CDR3 length is 15 residues. CDR3 loop: CASSLNPLASLEQYF. CDR3 coding DNA: TGTGCCAGCAGCTTAAACCCCCTCGCTAGCCTCGAGCAGTACTTC.

The gene calls are TRBV7-2 and TRBJ1-5, with unresolved D. The germline V and J ends were trimmed by 6 bases and 7 bases, with 13 bases remaining between them. This CDR3 is 13 amino acids long. Looked up from germline, CDR1 is SGHTA and CDR2 is FQGNSA. CDR3 in DNA: TGTGCCAGCAGATTTGACCGCCACCAGCCCCAGCATTTT. It encodes CASRFDRHQPQHF.

Only a few counts were recorded for this clonotype. This chain connects TRBV7-6 to TRBJ2-7; D is ambiguous. Trimming shortened V by 4 bases and J by 2 bases, and 6 bases separated the two germline ends. Per germline, CDR1 SGHVS and CDR2 FNYEAQ. CDR3 length: 12 residues. CDR3 nucleotides: TGTGCCAGCAGCTCCGCCGCCTACGAGCAGTACTTC. Protein product: CASSSAAYEQYF. The whole variable domain, filled in from reference TRBV7-6 and TRBJ2-7, reads GAGVSQSPRYKVTKRGQDVALRCDPISGHVSLYWYRQALGQGPEFLTYFNYEAQQDKSGLPNDRFSAERPEGSISTLTIQRTEQRDSAMYRCASSSAAYEQYFGPGTRLTVT.

The V call is TRBV6-6, the J call TRBJ2-3; D is uncertain. V shed 6 bases and J shed 5 bases, with 15 bases lying between them. The CDR3 loop spans 14 amino acids. Germline lookup yields CDR1 MNHNY and CDR2 SVGAGI (reference sequence). The CDR3 DNA is TGTGCCAGCAGCACCACCCCGACGGTAGATACGCAGTATTTT. Amino acids: CASSTTPTVDTQYF.

This sequence joins TRBV20-1 and TRBJ2-7, with 7 nucleotides matching TRBD1. The junction had 6 bases not matched to a gene; V was cut back by 5 bases and J by 2 bases. Germline loops: CDR1 DFQATT, CDR2 SNEGSKA (reference sequence). The CDR3 is made up of 13 amino acids. CDR3 sequence reads: CSAEQGTTYEQYF. The CDR3 nucleotides read TGCAGTGCTGAACAGGGGACCACCTACGAGCAGTACTTC.

V usage is TRBV11-3 and J usage is TRBJ2-3; no firm D call. From germline, CDR1 is SGHNT and CDR2 YENEEA. V was trimmed by 6 bases and J by 6 bases, leaving 10 bases between them. CDR3 length equals 12 residues. The CDR3 spells CASSHGVDTQYF. The CDR3 coding sequence is TGTGCCAGCAGTCATGGCGTGGATACGCAGTATTTT.

This clonotype showed up just a few times. V is TRBV27 and J is TRBJ2-7, with TRBD2 identical over 8 bases. This CDR3 is built from 16 residues. Germline CDR1 and CDR2: MNHEY and SMNVEV (reference sequence). V shed 5 bases, J shed 2 bases, and the junction held 11 bases outside the gene matches. The CDR3 sequence: CASSRVIAGRPYEQYF. The CDR3 DNA follows: TGTGCCAGCAGTCGTGTCATAGCGGGGAGGCCCTACGAGCAGTACTTC.

The chain combines TRBV20-1 with TRBJ2-1; 13 positions agree with TRBD2. The CDR3 is made up of 16 amino acids. Trimming cost V 0 bases and J 4 bases; bases outside gene matches: 3. Looked up from germline, CDR1 is DFQATT and CDR2 is SNEGSKA (reference sequence). This chain's CDR3 is CSARDQTSGGYNEQFF. The CDR3 DNA reads TGCAGTGCTAGAGACCAGACTAGCGGGGGGTACAATGAGCAGTTCTTC.

The chain employs TRBV27 and TRBJ2-5; possibly TRBD1 for D (6 bases). The length of the CDR3 is 15 residues. The V and J ends lost 2 bases and 5 bases respectively, with 15 bases between them. Germline CDR1 is MNHEY and CDR2 is SMNVEV (reference sequence). CDR3 region: CASSLGPQGLETQYF. In DNA, the CDR3 is TGTGCCAGCAGTTTAGGCCCACAGGGTTTGGAGACCCAGTACTTC.

A few counts support this clonotype. Being one base from a much bigger clone, this may be a read error. This chain links TRBV7-2 with TRBJ1-1; possible D gene TRBD1, 5 bases. Germline V gene data show CDR1 as SGHTA and CDR2 as FQGNSA. V lost 1 base and J lost 1, with 7 bases in between. This CDR3 has 14 residues. The CDR3: CASSLGTPNTEAFF. DNA of the CDR3: TGTGCCAGCAGCTTAGGGACACCGAACACTGAAGCTTTCTTT.

This chain uses TRBV5-1 with TRBJ2-3; D call uncertain. CDR3 length: 14 amino acids. Trimming left V 4 bases short and J 2 bases short, with 11 bases between. Germline V gene sequence: CDR1 SGHRS, CDR2 YFSETQ. In DNA, the CDR3 is TGCGCCAGCAGCCCCGGTGAGGCCACAGATACGCAGTATTTT. It encodes CASSPGEATDTQYF.

This clonotype occurred a few times. The V gene is TRBV7-6, the J gene TRBJ1-6; D unresolved. V was shortened by 3 bases and J by 10 bases, with 13 bases between the two germline ends. CDR3 length: 14 residues. Germline assignment: CDR1 SGHVS and CDR2 FNYEAQ. As DNA, the CDR3 is TGTGCCAGCAGCTTTTCAGGAATTTCATCACCCCTCCACTTT. Encoded protein: CASSFSGISSPLHF. Full variable domain (remainder filled in from reference TRBV7-6 and TRBJ1-6): GAGVSQSPRYKVTKRGQDVALRCDPISGHVSLYWYRQALGQGPEFLTYFNYEAQQDKSGLPNDRFSAERPEGSISTLTIQRTEQRDSAMYRCASSFSGISSPLHFGNGTRLTVT.

This chain connects TRBV2 to TRBJ2-5; D might be TRBD1 or TRBD2, each matching 5 bases. V gave up 4 bases and J gave up 5 bases, with 11 bases separating them. The CDR3 has 13 amino acids. Germline lookup yields CDR1 SNHLY and CDR2 FYNNEI. The CDR3, as DNA: TGTGCCAGCAGTGTTGAAGGGGAGGAGACCCAGTACTTC. It translates to CASSVEGEETQYF.

The rearrangement uses TRBV9 and TRBJ2-1; unclear D gene. V was pared by 7 bases and J by 6 bases, with 5 bases between. The CDR3 has 10 residues. CDR1 and CDR2 from the germline V gene are SGDLS and YYNGEE. CDR3 bases: TGTGCCAGCGCCGGCAATGAGCAGTTCTTC. Protein sequence: CASAGNEQFF.

J is TRBJ1-5 and V is TRBV12-3 or TRBV12-4, with 8 bases aligning to TRBD1. V lost 10 bases to trimming and J lost 7 bases; unmatched junction nucleotides: 15. The CDR3 sequence is 15 residues long. For the CDR3, the DNA is TGTGCCAACTTGGAACCGGGACAGGAGGGACAGCCCCAGCATTTT. Translating it yields CANLEPGQEGQPQHF.